What follows is one TCR beta chain and its context. Its antigen is still unknown. Produced via immunoSEQ multiplex PCR; TCRdb's table is partial and in-frame only. The repertoire has approximately 2,000,000 clones, roughly 95% of them found once; the top ten carry 1.5% to 2%. The source of the sample is a study of shared clonotypes between healthy human individuals. General study points: Clonotypes shared by all four donors outscored non-shared clonotypes in generation probability. It was observed that about 5% of naive CD4 clonotypes were shared across a handful of donors. Represented genetic and exposure-history diversity was restricted by having few donors.

Germline assignment: CDR1 SEHNR and CDR2 FQNEAQ (reference sequence). The CDR3 has 16 residues. The V end lost 4 bases, the J end lost 5 bases, and 21 bases lay between the germline ends. Positively selected for CCR7, the CD45RO-negative cells used as naive CD8 cells excluded terminally differentiated effector memory CD45RA+ cells. Participating donors were healthy, HIV-negative adults free of recent acute infections or vaccinations. The genes are TRBV7-9 and TRBJ2-7; D gene uncertain. The sample comprised naive CD8+ T cells from PBMCs. The receptor comes from a man between 18 and 35 years old in good health. Some clones in this sample may be carry-over from other donors' samples. Written as DNA, the CDR3 is TGTGCCAGCAGCTCAATGTCGGGCCTCTCCCATAACGAGCAGTACTTC. Protein product: CASSSMSGLSHNEQYF.